This T cell receptor (beta chain) was found in a study of T cells in pancreatic ductal adenocarcinoma. Study-level points and caveats: Blood had more productive templates and 8 to 9.5-fold more unique clonotypes than tumor.

The CDR3 is 14 residues long. CDR1 is KGHSH, CDR2 LQKENI, per germline. The ends lost 3 bases at V and 4 bases at J; junction bases unmatched: 4. Assay: immunoSEQ multiplex PCR; the TCRdb copy retains only in-frame clones and omits some. The sample comprises some 5,000 clones, approximately 79% of which are singletons, and roughly 8% rests with the top ten. As for this clone: Its antigen is as yet unknown.

No neoadjuvant therapy was given to the selected pancreatic ductal adenocarcinoma patients before their surgery. The chain recombines TRBV18 with TRBJ1-2; the match to TRBD1 covers 8 bases. Material for sequencing was pancreatic tumor tissue. This TCR derives from a human donor with pancreatic ductal adenocarcinoma. The donor label of this sample is uncertain. CDR3 DNA: TGTGCCAGCTCACCGGAGACAGGGGTCTATGGCTACACCTTC. It translates to CASSPETGVYGYTF.